The present T cell receptor beta chain was sequenced within a study of T cells in tuberculosis. Study information: CD1B tetramers identified T cells specific for mycobacterial lipid GMM.

TCRdb keeps only in-frame clones here, not all; method: immunoSEQ multiplex PCR. The table has about 53,000 clones, 90% to 95% seen once. The V gene lost 1 base and the J gene lost 2 bases, with 13 bases spanning the gap. Per the germline V gene, CDR1 is MDHEN and CDR2 is SYDVKM. The length of the CDR3 is 16 residues. As to time point: new active TB diagnosis, blood taken before or within 7 days of starting treatment. Active tuberculosis patients were new diagnoses, HIV-seronegative, South African, and aged 18 years or older. V and J are TRBV28 and TRBJ2-3; perhaps TRBD2 as D (6 bases). The source material was PBMCs, sampled at tuberculosis diagnosis. The TCR sequence derives from an adult with tuberculosis. The CDR3, as DNA: TGTGCCAGCAGTTTATCCCCCCCGGGAGTCACAGATACGCAGTATTTT. Amino acids: CASSLSPPGVTDTQYF.